The 4 T cell receptor beta chains below come from one sample, sequenced in a study of technical replicates of blood from several donors. Profiling relied on immunoSEQ multiplex PCR, and the TCRdb table lists in-frame clones only, not all of them. The table lists 84,000 or so clones, 95% to 98% of them singletons. Sequenced material: T cells isolated from PBMCs. These receptors all stem from a human donor in good health.

This clone was seen a single time. The chain combines TRBV20-1 with TRBJ2-7; unclear D gene. V was trimmed by 5 bases and J by 4 bases, leaving 9 bases between them. In germline, CDR1 is DFQATT, CDR2 SNEGSKA (reference sequence). The CDR3 sequence is 11 residues long. The CDR3 DNA sequence: TGCAGTGCTCCAGAAATATACGAGCAGTACTTC. It specifies CSAPEIYEQYF.

The chain combines TRBV5-6 with TRBJ2-7; D is possibly TRBD2 (5 bases). Trimming left V 1 base short and J 5 bases short, with 22 bases between. The CDR3 length is 17 residues. Germline assignment: CDR1 SGHDT and CDR2 YYEEEE. CDR3 loop: CASSLTVSRGSENEQYF. The CDR3, as DNA: TGTGCCAGCAGCTTGACGGTGAGTCGGGGTTCGGAGAACGAGCAGTACTTC.

The V call is TRBV5-1, the J call TRBJ1-6; D is uncertain. Trimming shortened V by 0 bases and J by 10 bases, and 8 bases separated the two germline ends. Germline CDR1 reads SGHRS; CDR2 reads YFSETQ. The CDR3 length is 13 residues. The CDR3: CASSLEEESPLHF. DNA for the CDR3: TGCGCCAGCAGCTTGGAGGAGGAATCACCCCTCCACTTT.

The chain links TRBV28 to TRBJ2-7; 7 nucleotides line up with TRBD2. Germline CDR1 reads MDHEN; CDR2 reads SYDVKM. The CDR3 spans 15 residues. V lost 6 bases and J lost 3; bases outside the gene matches: 11. The CDR3 loop is CASSSTGGRHYEQYF. The CDR3 DNA reads TGTGCCAGCAGCTCAACAGGCGGGAGACACTACGAGCAGTACTTC.